This T cell receptor (beta chain) was captured by sequencing in a study of T cell changes during pregnancy in multiple sclerosis. Trimming removed 2 bases from V and 2 bases from J, with 11 bases in between. Germline lookup yields CDR1 SGHNT and CDR2 YYREEE (reference sequence). The CDR3 is made up of 15 amino acids. The repertoire was sequenced with immunoSEQ multiplex PCR; TCRdb's copy has only in-frame clones and lacks some. The repertoire holds 75,000 to 100,000 clones, about nine tenths seen once, with over 1.5% in the top ten. This TCR came from a female donor in good health, enrolled as a control in a pregnancy study. The sequencing here drew on peripheral blood, taken after pregnancy. The genes are TRBV5-4 and TRBJ1-3; tentatively, D is TRBD1 (5 bases). Here the CDR3 DNA reads TGTGCCAGCAGCTTAGACAGAACCCCTGGAAACACCATATATTTT. Its protein is CASSLDRTPGNTIYF.